The 30 T cell receptor beta chains below all came from one sample that was sequenced in a study of glioma-infiltrating T cells. Using RNA template, CDR3s of TCR alpha and beta were amplified with iRepertoire arm-PCR. TCRdb reprocessed the multiplex PCR reads via MiXCR and lists one record per CDR3 protein. The sample records approximately 130,000 distinct CDR3 sequences, around a quarter being singletons. The sample taken for sequencing was glioma tissue, nonneoplastic brain tissue, or PBMCs (not recorded which). Every receptor here comes from a human donor with low-grade glioma or glioblastoma, undergoing nonglioma brain surgery, or in good health (not recorded which).

The chain recombines TRBV5-4 with TRBJ2-5; D may be TRBD2 (6 bases). V shed 2 bases and J shed 2 bases, with 13 bases lying between them. CDR1 and CDR2 (germline): SGHNT, YYREEE (reference sequence). This CDR3 is built from 15 residues. The CDR3, as DNA: TGTGCCAGCAGCTTTACCGGGACTGCACAAGAGACCCAGTACTTC. Encoded protein: CASSFTGTAQETQYF.

Concerning this clonotype itself: A much larger clone differs from this one at a single base, so this may be a read error. The chain recombines TRBV6-2 or TRBV6-3 with TRBJ2-7; tentatively, D is TRBD2 (5 bases). V was clipped by 2 bases and J by 7 bases, with 24 bases between them. Germline V gives CDR1 MNHEY, CDR2 SVGEGT. The CDR3 totals 17 residues. CDR3 sequence: CASSYGTASPELWEQYV. The CDR3 DNA reads as TGTGCCAGCAGTTACGGTACGGCTAGCCCCGAATTATGGGAGCAGTACGTC.

As to this clonotype: A much larger clone lies a single base off, so this may be a read error. V is TRBV6-5 and J is TRBJ2-1; TRBD2 agrees at 9 bases. Trimming removed 3 bases from V and 8 bases from J; junction bases left unmatched: 5. Germline CDR1 is MNHEY and CDR2 is SVGAGI. The CDR3 sequence is 14 residues long. Here the CDR3 reads CASSYLAGRDEQFF. CDR3 DNA: TGTGCCAGCAGTTATCTAGCGGGGAGGGATGAGCAGTTCTTC.

This sequence joins TRBV7-3 and TRBJ2-3; D might be TRBD1 (5 bases). CDR1 and CDR2 from the germline V gene are SGHTA and FQGTGA. Trimming pared 3 bases from V and 2 bases from J, leaving 6 bases between. This CDR3 comprises 13 residues. CDR3 sequence reads: CASSLTDTDTQYF. Here the CDR3 DNA reads TGTGCCAGCAGCTTGACAGACACAGATACGCAGTATTTT.

This rearrangement joins TRBV7-9 to TRBJ1-1, with TRBD1 as a possible D gene (6 bases). In germline, CDR1 is SEHNR, CDR2 FQNEAQ (reference sequence). The CDR3 has 15 amino acids. V was clipped by 1 base and J by 5 bases, with 14 bases between them. The CDR3 DNA is TGTGCCAGCAGCTTAGTGATCCAGGGGCAAACTGAAGCTTTCTTT. As protein: CASSLVIQGQTEAFF.

This clonotype was observed many times. The J gene is TRBJ2-5, the V gene TRBV6-6, with D unclear. Trimming left V 2 bases short and J 5 bases short, with 9 bases between. Germline CDR1 is MNHNY and CDR2 is SVGAGI (reference sequence). The CDR3 has 13 residues. The CDR3 nucleotides are TGTGCCAGCAGTTACAGTGACGGGGAGACCCAGTACTTC. It specifies CASSYSDGETQYF.

This sequence joins TRBV6-2 or TRBV6-3 and TRBJ2-1; possibly TRBD1 or TRBD2 for D (5 bases each). The germline V gene has CDR1 MNHEY and CDR2 SVGEGT. V lost 7 bases and J lost 10, with 20 bases in between. The CDR3 covers 14 residues. CDR3 bases: TGTGCCAGCACCACCTTAACCGGGACCTACGAGCAGTTCTTC. Translating it yields CASTTLTGTYEQFF.

J is TRBJ2-1 and V is TRBV7-2; 8 positions match TRBD1. Germline lookup yields CDR1 SGHTA and CDR2 FQGNSA. The CDR3 covers 16 residues. The ends lost 1 base at V and 2 bases at J; junction bases unmatched: 4. CDR3 protein: CASSLVGQVTYNEQFF. CDR3 sequence (DNA): TGTGCCAGCAGCTTAGTGGGACAGGTCACCTACAATGAGCAGTTCTTC.

The gene calls are TRBV19 and TRBJ2-2; D may match TRBD1 or TRBD2 (6 bases each). The CDR3 length is 16 residues. Trimming cost V 7 bases and J 1 base, with 16 bases left between them. Germline V gene data show CDR1 as LNHDA and CDR2 as SQIVND (reference sequence). The CDR3 region is CASTLSRGLNTGELFF. DNA for the CDR3: TGTGCCAGTACCCTAAGTCGGGGGCTGAACACCGGGGAGCTGTTTTTT.

In its sample, this clonotype was seen a few times. This rearrangement joins TRBV10-3 to TRBJ2-1; a possible D gene is TRBD1 (6 bases). The germline gives CDR1 ENHRY, CDR2 SYGVKD. V gave up 6 bases and J gave up 5 bases, with 14 bases separating them. The CDR3 length is 14 residues. The CDR3, as DNA: TGTGCCATCAGACAGGGTATTGCGAACAATGAGCAGTTCTTC. This codes for CAIRQGIANNEQFF.

Only a few counts were recorded for this clonotype. The V gene is TRBV6-1, the J gene TRBJ2-5; 8 bases fit TRBD2. Trimming removed 5 bases from V and 5 bases from J; junction bases left unmatched: 4. Germline-derived CDR1 and CDR2 are MNHNS and SASEGT. The CDR3 length is 13 residues. CDR3 loop: CASSWTSKETQYF. The CDR3 DNA reads as TGTGCCAGCAGTTGGACTAGCAAGGAGACCCAGTACTTC.

The rearrangement links TRBV5-6 to TRBJ2-7; D unresolved. The germline V gene encodes CDR1 SGHDT and CDR2 YYEEEE. Trimming shortened V by 4 bases and J by 5 bases, and 13 bases separated the two germline ends. CDR3 size: 13 residues. The CDR3 DNA follows: TGTGCCAGCAGCCGGAGATGGAGAAACGAGCAGTACGTC. Encoded protein: CASSRRWRNEQYV.

This sequence joins TRBV3-1 and TRBJ1-3; no reliable D call. Germline-derived CDR1 and CDR2 are LGHDT and YNNKEL (reference sequence). The CDR3 extends over 12 amino acids. The V and J ends lost 1 base and 8 bases respectively, with 6 bases between them. This CDR3 is CASSQAGDTIYF. Written as DNA, the CDR3 is TGTGCCAGCAGCCAAGCTGGGGACACCATATATTTT.

Written as DNA, the CDR3 is TGCAGTGCCAAGCCCCCTCGGGGGAACACCGGGGAGCTGTTTTTT. This sequence encodes CSAKPPRGNTGELFF. The chain carries TRBV20-1 and TRBJ2-2; the D gene is possibly TRBD2 (5 bases). The CDR3 is 15 amino acids. Germline CDR1 is DFQATT and CDR2 is SNEGSKA (reference sequence). V was pared by 6 bases and J by 1 base, with 15 bases between.

Ten or more counts support this clonotype. This chain connects TRBV27 to TRBJ2-3; the match to TRBD1 covers 8 bases. The CDR3 spans 16 residues. Germline CDR1 and CDR2: MNHEY and SMNVEV (reference sequence). Trimming took 6 bases from V and 2 from J; bases not matched to a gene: 10. CDR3 protein: CASRGRRTGHTDTQYF. CDR3 nucleotides: TGTGCCAGCAGAGGAAGGAGGACAGGGCACACAGATACGCAGTATTTT.

The rearrangement links TRBV7-7 to TRBJ2-5; weak D call: TRBD1 (6 bases). The CDR3 covers 14 residues. The V gene's germline CDR1 is SSHAT and CDR2 FNYEAQ (reference sequence). CDR3 sequence (DNA): TGTGCTAGCTCGATTCGACAGGATGGTGAGACCCAGTACTTC. Translated, it gives CASSIRQDGETQYF.

This clonotype was counted many times. The chain uses TRBV24-1 and TRBJ2-5, with D maybe TRBD1 (6 bases). CDR3 size: 12 residues. V lost 4 bases and J lost 7, with 9 bases in between. Germline values: CDR1 KGHDR, CDR2 SFDVKD. The CDR3 sequence is CATSEDSPTQYF. As DNA, the CDR3 is TGTGCCACCAGTGAGGACAGCCCGACCCAGTACTTC.

This clonotype was detected a few times. The CDR3 DNA reads TGTGCCAGCAGTTCGGCCCTGGGACAGGATTTTGGGAACACCGGGGAGCTGTTTTTT. Protein sequence: CASSSALGQDFGNTGELFF. The V gene is TRBV28, the J gene TRBJ2-2; 8 positions agree with TRBD1. Germline V gene data show CDR1 as MDHEN and CDR2 as SYDVKM. The trim removed 4 bases at V and 1 base at J, leaving 14 bases unmatched. This CDR3 spans 19 amino acids.

Details on this clonotype: At one of its ends the junction is not consistent with the germline gene, which may arise from a read error. This chain connects TRBV20-1 to TRBJ2-1; tentative D call: TRBD2 (5 bases). This CDR3 comprises 13 residues. Germline CDR1 is DFQATT and CDR2 is SNEGSKA (reference sequence). The CDR3 loop reads CSDRDQSTWEKFF. The CDR3, as DNA: TGCAGTGATAGAGATCAGAGCACCTGGGAGAAGTTCTTC.

This clonotype was seen repeatedly, ten times or more. The chain employs TRBV6-4 and TRBJ2-1, with 8 bases identical to TRBD1. The CDR3 sequence is 15 residues long. Germline CDR1 MRHNA, CDR2 SNTAGT. The junction had 11 bases not matched to a gene; V was cut back by 6 bases and J by 7 bases. Written as DNA, the CDR3 is TGTGCCAGCAGACCCGACAGGGGTGTGAGGAATGAGCAGTTCTTC. Translation: CASRPDRGVRNEQFF.

The chain links TRBV20-1 to TRBJ2-1, with D perhaps matching TRBD2 (5 bases). Germline lookup yields CDR1 DFQATT and CDR2 SNEGSKA (reference sequence). The V end was cut by 5 bases, the J end by 6 bases, with 17 bases between. This CDR3 region has 14 residues. The CDR3 here is CSAFRFPAGNEQFF. The DNA for the CDR3 is TGCAGTGCTTTTCGATTCCCCGCGGGCAATGAGCAGTTCTTC.

J is TRBJ1-2 and V is TRBV4-1; D might be TRBD1 (5 bases). The CDR3 is 12 amino acids. Germline values: CDR1 MGHRA, CDR2 YSYEKL. The V and J ends lost 3 bases and 5 bases respectively, with 7 bases between them. The CDR3 protein is CASSQAGYGYTF. The CDR3 bases are TGCGCCAGCAGCCAGGCAGGGTATGGCTACACCTTC.

This clonotype was seen at least ten times. The chain recombines TRBV6-1 with TRBJ1-5; TRBD1 agrees at 8 bases. The CDR3 consists of 13 residues. V dropped 7 bases and J dropped 6; count of bases not matched to a gene: 5. Germline CDR1 reads MNHNS; CDR2 reads SASEGT. In DNA, the CDR3 is TGTGCCAGCACTCAGGGGGCCGGTCAGCCCCAGCATTTT. Translation gives CASTQGAGQPQHF.

This clonotype has only a few counts. The J gene is TRBJ2-3, the V gene TRBV6-6; no definite D call. Germline V gene sequence: CDR1 MNHNY, CDR2 SVGAGI (reference sequence). V shed 0 bases and J shed 0 bases, with 13 bases lying between them. This CDR3 contains 17 residues. This chain's CDR3 is CASSYSTAVPSTDTQYF. CDR3 bases: TGTGCCAGCAGTTACTCGACCGCGGTACCCAGCACAGATACGCAGTATTTT.

J is TRBJ2-1 and V is TRBV11-2; D is ambiguous. Trimming shortened V by 5 bases and J by 16 bases, and 15 bases separated the two germline ends. This CDR3 spans 11 amino acids. Germline V lookup: CDR1 SGHAT, CDR2 FQNNGV. CDR3 nucleotide sequence: TGTGCCAGCAGCACGGGCAATGAGAAATTCTTC. This encodes CASSTGNEKFF.

The chain combines TRBV2 with TRBJ2-7, with no clear D. V was trimmed by 5 bases and J by 3 bases, leaving 2 bases between them. The CDR3 spans 10 residues. Germline V CDR1 and CDR2: SNHLY, FYNNEI. This CDR3 reads CASSHYEQYV. The CDR3 coding sequence is TGTGCCAGCAGTCACTACGAGCAGTACGTC.

This chain uses TRBV12-5 with TRBJ1-1; D gene unclear. This CDR3 has 11 residues. Deletions cut 9 bases from V and 8 bases from J, with 13 bases between. Germline V gene sequence: CDR1 LGHNT, CDR2 FRNRAP. In DNA form, the CDR3 reads TGTGCTAGAATAACAGAGGAAGAAGCTTTCTTT. This encodes CARITEEEAFF.

Details on this clonotype: A single base separates this from a much larger clone, so it may be a read error. The conserved phenylalanine or tryptophan is not found at the CDR3 terminus, so this likely reflects a read error. The J gene is TRBJ2-7, the V gene TRBV14; maybe TRBD1 (6 bases). The CDR3 is 15 amino acids. Germline V CDR1 and CDR2: SGHDN, FVKESK. Trimming stripped 0 bases from V and 0 bases from J, with 9 bases between. The CDR3 DNA reads as TGTGCCAGCAGCCAAGACAGGGGCGGCTCCTACGAGCAGTACGCC. Its protein is CASSQDRGGSYEQYA.

The V gene is TRBV19, the J gene TRBJ1-1, with TRBD1 as a possible D gene (6 bases). CDR1 and CDR2 from the germline V gene are LNHDA and SQIVND (reference sequence). Deletions cut 3 bases from V and 4 bases from J, with 12 bases between. The CDR3 extends over 14 amino acids. The CDR3 sequence: CASSIGGAVTEAFF. The CDR3 nucleotides are TGTGCCAGTAGTATCGGGGGCGCGGTCACTGAAGCTTTCTTT.

This clonotype was recorded a few times. CDR3 nucleotides: TGTGCCAGCAGCCCCCCGACAGGGAGAGAGACCCAGTACTTC. Amino acids: CASSPPTGRETQYF. This sequence joins TRBV3-1 and TRBJ2-5; 7 bases line up with TRBD1. V lost 4 bases and J lost 4; bases outside the gene matches: 6. Germline V gene sequence: CDR1 LGHDT, CDR2 YNNKEL (reference sequence). This CDR3 is built from 14 residues.